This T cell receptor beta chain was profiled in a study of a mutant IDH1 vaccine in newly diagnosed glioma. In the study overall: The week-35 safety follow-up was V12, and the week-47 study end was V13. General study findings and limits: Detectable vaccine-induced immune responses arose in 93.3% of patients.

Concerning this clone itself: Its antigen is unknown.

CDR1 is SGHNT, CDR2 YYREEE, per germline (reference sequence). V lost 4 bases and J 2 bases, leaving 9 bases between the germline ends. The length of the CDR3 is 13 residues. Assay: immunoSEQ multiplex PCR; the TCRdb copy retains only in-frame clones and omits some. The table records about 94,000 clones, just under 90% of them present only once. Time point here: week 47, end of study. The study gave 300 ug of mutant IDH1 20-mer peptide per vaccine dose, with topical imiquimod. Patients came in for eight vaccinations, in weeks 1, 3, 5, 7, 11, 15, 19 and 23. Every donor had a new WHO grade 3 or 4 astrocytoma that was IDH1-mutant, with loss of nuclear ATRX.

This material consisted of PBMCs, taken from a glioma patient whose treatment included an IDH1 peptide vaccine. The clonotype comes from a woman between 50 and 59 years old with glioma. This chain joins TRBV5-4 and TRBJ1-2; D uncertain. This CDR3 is CASSPGRNYGYTF. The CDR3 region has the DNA TGTGCCAGCAGCCCGGGGAGGAACTATGGCTACACCTTC.